These 13 T cell receptor beta chains came from one sample sequenced in a study of T-cell memory formation after mild COVID-19. TCRdb re-called the 5' RACE reads through MiXCR, storing one row per CDR3 protein. The profile shows 180,000 or so distinct CDR3 sequences, approximately 10% of them singletons. The sample taken for sequencing was PBMCs or a T cell subset sorted from them (not recorded which). The receptors stem from a man younger than 35 who had mild COVID-19 (a few samples of this study predate the infection). Cell type and time point are not known.

This chain joins TRBV7-9 and TRBJ1-1; 7 bases align to TRBD1. CDR1 is SEHNR and CDR2 is FQNEAQ in the germline V gene (reference sequence). This CDR3 contains 13 residues. The V and J ends lost 7 bases and 6 bases, in that order; junction bases with no gene match: 8. The CDR3 protein is CASIEGAGAEAFF. As DNA, the CDR3 is TGTGCCAGCATCGAGGGGGCCGGCGCTGAAGCTTTCTTT.

This clonotype was detected ten times or more. The V and J genes are TRBV12-3 or TRBV12-4 and TRBJ1-2, with D maybe TRBD1 (6 bases). Trimming pared 10 bases from V and 2 bases from J, leaving 11 bases between. This CDR3 is built from 12 residues. CDR3 coding DNA: TGTGCCACACAGGGACGAAACTATGGCTACACCTTC. This sequence encodes CATQGRNYGYTF.

This clonotype was seen only a few times. J is TRBJ2-7 and V is TRBV5-8, with 7 nucleotides matching TRBD1. V was pared by 4 bases and J by 6 bases, with 10 bases of the junction left unmatched. The CDR3 covers 14 residues. Per the germline V gene, CDR1 is SGHTS and CDR2 is YDEGEE. The CDR3: CASSPDRAQPEQYF. The CDR3 nucleotides are TGTGCCAGCAGCCCCGACAGGGCCCAGCCCGAGCAGTACTTC.

In its sample, this clonotype was seen a few times. The chain recombines TRBV7-2 with TRBJ2-3; 7 bases align to TRBD1. Germline-derived CDR1 and CDR2 are SGHTA and FQGNSA. The CDR3 contains 15 residues. V gave up 5 bases and J gave up 1 base; unmatched junction bases: 6. CDR3 sequence: CASSRATGGTDTQYF. The DNA for the CDR3 is TGTGCCAGCAGCCGCGCCACAGGGGGCACAGATACGCAGTATTTT.

This clonotype was seen a few times. The V and J genes are TRBV12-3 or TRBV12-4 and TRBJ2-1; no firm D call. V was clipped by 7 bases and J by 8 bases, with 12 bases between them. This CDR3 region has 12 residues. The CDR3 region is CASIGPRYEQFF. The CDR3 DNA sequence: TGTGCCAGCATCGGACCGAGGTATGAGCAGTTCTTC.

This clonotype has a count of ten or more. The chain couples TRBV2 to TRBJ1-5; a possible D gene is TRBD1 (6 bases). The V end was cut by 4 bases, the J end by 5 bases, with 9 bases between. CDR3 length equals 13 residues. CDR1 is SNHLY, CDR2 FYNNEI, per germline. The CDR3 DNA reads TGTGCCAGCAGTGTGGAGGGGGATCAGCCCCAGCATTTT. It yields the protein CASSVEGDQPQHF. The full variable domain, completed using reference TRBV2 and TRBJ1-5, is EPEVTQTPSHQVTQMGQEVILRCVPISNHLYFYWYRQILGQKVEFLVSFYNNEISEKSEIFDDQFSVERPDGSNFTLKIRSTKLEDSAMYFCASSVEGDQPQHFGDGTRLSIL.

This clonotype was seen a handful of times. The J gene is TRBJ1-5, the V gene TRBV29-1; no reliable D call. The CDR3 contains 13 residues. Germline CDR1 SQVTM, CDR2 ANQGSEA. The V end lost 1 base, the J end lost 6 bases, and 10 bases lay between the germline ends. The CDR3 DNA reads as TGCAGCGTTGAAGGTAGTCGGGGTCAGCCCCAGCATTTT. Encoded protein: CSVEGSRGQPQHF. Variable domain in full (rest from reference TRBV29-1 and TRBJ1-5): SAVISQKPSRDICQRGTSLTIQCQVDSQVTMMFWYRQQPGQSLTLIATANQGSEATYESGFVIDKFPISRPNLTFSTLTVSNMSPEDSSIYLCSVEGSRGQPQHFGDGTRLSIL.

This clonotype was observed at least ten times. V and J are TRBV12-3 or TRBV12-4 and TRBJ1-3, with D uncertain. The CDR3 spans 11 residues. Deletions cut 6 bases from V and 11 bases from J, with 11 bases between. This CDR3 is CASRLVQSIYF. The CDR3 DNA follows: TGTGCCAGCAGACTGGTGCAGTCCATATATTTT.

V is TRBV20-1 and J is TRBJ1-1; D is possibly TRBD1 (6 bases). Trimming cost V 6 bases and J 4 bases, with 18 bases left between them. This CDR3 is built from 14 residues. CDR1 and CDR2 from the germline V gene are DFQATT and SNEGSKA (reference sequence). CDR3 coding DNA: TGCAGTGCCACGACAATATCGGGGGCCACTGAAGCTTTCTTT. This translates into CSATTISGATEAFF.

This chain links TRBV3-1 with TRBJ2-7; a weak D match, TRBD1 (5 bases). The CDR3 extends over 14 amino acids. V lost 3 bases to trimming and J lost 3 bases, with 12 bases between them. CDR1 and CDR2 (germline): LGHDT, YNNKEL (reference sequence). The CDR3: CASSQSRVGYEQYF. CDR3 nucleotides: TGTGCCAGCAGCCAGTCCAGGGTAGGCTACGAGCAGTACTTC.

In its sample, this clonotype was seen a few times. The chain is built from TRBV11-3 and TRBJ2-3; D is unresolved. The germline V gene has CDR1 SGHNT and CDR2 YENEEA. The CDR3 runs to 14 residues. The germline V and J ends were trimmed by 1 base and 0 bases, with 5 bases remaining between them. CDR3 amino acids: CASSLGSSTDTQYF. As DNA, the CDR3 is TGTGCCAGCAGCTTAGGGAGTAGCACAGATACGCAGTATTTT.

The rearrangement joins TRBV5-1 to TRBJ1-1; tentative D call: TRBD1 (5 bases). This CDR3 has 15 amino acids. CDR1 and CDR2 from the germline V gene are SGHRS and YFSETQ. V gave up 0 bases and J gave up 5 bases, with 14 bases separating them. As DNA, the CDR3 is TGCGCCAGCAGCTTGGCCGGAGGGCGGGGGACTGAAGCTTTCTTT. Translated, it gives CASSLAGGRGTEAFF. Based on the CDR3 plus reference TRBV5-1 and TRBJ1-1, the full variable domain is KAGVTQTPRYLIKTRGQQVTLSCSPISGHRSVSWYQQTPGQGLQFLFEYFSETQRNKGNFPGRFSGRQFSNSRSEMNVSTLELGDSALYLCASSLAGGRGTEAFFGQGTRLTVV.

This clonotype was counted between two and nine times. The chain joins TRBV19 to TRBJ1-1; TRBD1 agrees at 7 bases. The germline gives CDR1 LNHDA, CDR2 SQIVND (reference sequence). The CDR3 length is 14 residues. Unmatched junction bases numbered 4, after V lost 6 bases and J lost 0 bases. The CDR3 bases are TGTGCCAGTAGGAACAGGGGAATGAACACTGAAGCTTTCTTT. Translation: CASRNRGMNTEAFF.